Sequencing of this T cell receptor (beta chain) was carried out in a study of cytomegalovirus exposure and HLA in healthy donors. This clone was picked up a small number of times. No antigen is known for it. The germline V gene encodes CDR1 SGDLS and CDR2 YYNGEE. V was shortened by 0 bases and J by 7 bases, with 17 bases between the two germline ends. The CDR3 has 15 amino acids. Notes on the study in general: Later analysis placed DRB1 highest and HLA-C lowest in TCR association rates, which differed by HLA locus. Among the most significant clusters, several appeared linked to common viral pathogens in a later analysis. Rarity characterized most TCR sequences, yet some public TCRs appeared in many donors. Relative to equally common others, HLA-associated TCR beta chains showed greater clonal expansion in a later analysis.

PCR used 60 Vbeta primers and 13 Jbeta primers. Clones were sequenced by immunoSEQ multiplex PCR, and TCRdb holds only the in-frame ones, with some missing. The sample includes about 160,000 clones, less than 85% seen only once; the top ten take approximately 1.4%. The clonotype was recovered from a man aged 55 to 69 in good health and CMV-seronegative. This chain joins TRBV9 and TRBJ2-7; the D gene is possibly TRBD2 (5 bases). The sequenced sample consisted of PBMCs. The CDR3 region has the DNA TGTGCCAGCAGCGTAGGGGGTCAAGCAACTAGTGAGCAGTACTTC. Encoded protein: CASSVGGQATSEQYF.